This T cell receptor (beta chain) was identified during a study of blood T cell repertoires in COVID-19. Per germline, CDR1 LGHNA and CDR2 YNFKEQ. The V and J ends lost 2 bases and 5 bases, in that order; junction bases with no gene match: 3. The CDR3 has 15 amino acids. TCRdb keeps only in-frame clones here, not all; method: immunoSEQ multiplex PCR. This table holds 200,000 to 250,000 clones, about four fifths found once. Sequencing was carried out using PBMCs or T cells enriched from blood (not recorded which). The chain is built from TRBV4-2 and TRBJ1-6; 7 bases are shared with TRBD1. The TCR comes from a woman in her thirties or forties who had recovered from COVID-19. CDR3 DNA: TGTGCCAGCAGCCAACGGGACAGTGATAATTCACCCCTCCACTTT. Its translation is CASSQRDSDNSPLHF.